This T cell receptor (beta chain) derives from a study of shared clonotypes between healthy human individuals. Per germline, CDR1 SGHRS and CDR2 YFSETQ. Trimming cost V 0 bases and J 3 bases, with 9 bases left between them. The CDR3 totals 15 residues. For this clone: Antigen unknown.

Whole-study findings and limits: The generation probabilities recorded for non-shared clonotypes fell below those of clonotypes shared by all four donors. With few donors, the genetic and exposure-history diversity represented was limited.

Terminally differentiated effector memory CD45RA+ cells were excluded from the naive CD8 cells, which were CD45RO-negative and positively selected for CCR7. Data came from immunoSEQ multiplex PCR; TCRdb stores just in-frame clones and leaves some out. The data contain over 2 million clones, about 95% of them singletons. Specimen: naive CD8+ T cells sorted from blood. The TCR was taken from a man younger than 35 in good health. This rearrangement joins TRBV5-1 to TRBJ2-2, with D possibly TRBD2 on 6 matching bases. The CDR3 is CASSLDLAYTGELFF. The DNA for the CDR3 is TGCGCCAGCAGCTTGGACCTAGCGTACACCGGGGAGCTGTTTTTT.